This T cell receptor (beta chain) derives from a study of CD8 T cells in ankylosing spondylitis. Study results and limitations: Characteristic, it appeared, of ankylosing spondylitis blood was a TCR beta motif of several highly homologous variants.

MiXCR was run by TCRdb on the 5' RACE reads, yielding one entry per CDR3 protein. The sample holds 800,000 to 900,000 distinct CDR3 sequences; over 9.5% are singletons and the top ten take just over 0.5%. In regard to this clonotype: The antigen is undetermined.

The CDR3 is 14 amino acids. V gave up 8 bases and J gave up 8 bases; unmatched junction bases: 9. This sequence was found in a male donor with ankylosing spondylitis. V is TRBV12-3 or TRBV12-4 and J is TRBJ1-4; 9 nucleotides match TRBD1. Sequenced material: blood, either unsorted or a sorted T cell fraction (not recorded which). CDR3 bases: TGTGCCAGCGGGCTACAGGGGGCTTCGGAAAAACTGTTTTTT. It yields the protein CASGLQGASEKLFF.